Listed below are T cell receptor beta chains from one sample, sequenced in a study of T cells after yellow fever vaccination. MiXCR, run by TCRdb on the 5' RACE reads, gives a single entry per CDR3 protein. This table has more than 300,000 distinct CDR3 sequences, around 7% appearing once. The source material was PBMCs, sampled about 41 days after the first yellow fever vaccination. The source of these receptors is a man aged 18 to 35 who received the YFV17D yellow fever vaccine. CDR3s include the opening cysteine and the closing phenylalanine or tryptophan. D genes are given only for firm matches. Rows may omit the clone size; those that give it use once, few, many or a size class.

-,TRBJ2-3,TRBV7-2,-,CASSLAGRDTQYF,TGTGCCAGCAGCTTAGCGGGCAGAGATACGCAGTATTTT
-,TRBJ1-1,TRBV2,-,CASRIIVTAAEAFF,TGTGCCAGCAGAATAATAGTGACCGCGGCTGAAGCTTTCTTT
-,TRBJ2-5,TRBV3-1,-,CASSPGGRIRETQYF,TGTGCCAGCAGCCCAGGCGGACGAATTAGGGAGACCCAGTACTTC
-,TRBJ2-3,TRBV5-7,-,CASSLSFTQGLTDTQYF,TGTGCCAGCAGCTTGTCGTTTACCCAGGGGCTCACAGATACGCAGTATTTT
many,TRBJ1-2,TRBV7-9,-,CASTVQGYYGYTF,TGTGCCAGCACCGTACAGGGTTACTATGGCTACACCTTC
few,TRBJ2-5,TRBV7-8,TRBD1,CASSHGTGGPETQYF,TGTGCCAGCAGCCACGGGACAGGGGGTCCTGAGACCCAGTACTTC
many,TRBJ2-7,TRBV7-2,-,CASSLSQYEQYF,TGTGCCAGCAGCTTATCCCAATACGAGCAGTACTTC
-,TRBJ2-3,TRBV15,-,CATRSGAGLGDTQYF,TGTGCCACCAGATCGGGGGCAGGGCTGGGGGATACGCAGTATTTT
-,TRBJ2-3,TRBV5-1,TRBD2,CASSSLAGGKDTQYF,TGCGCCAGCAGCTCCCTAGCGGGGGGTAAAGATACGCAGTATTTT
few,TRBJ1-2,TRBV5-1,-,CASSLGPNRDYGYTF,TGCGCCAGCAGTCTTGGACCAAACCGCGACTATGGCTACACCTTC
many,TRBJ1-3,TRBV6-1,-,CASSGDGGNTIYF,TGTGCCAGCAGTGGGGACGGTGGAAACACCATATATTTT
-,TRBJ2-3,TRBV3-1,-,CASSQVGLAQYF,TGTGCCAGCAGCCAAGTGGGGCTAGCGCAGTATTTT
many,TRBJ2-3,TRBV3-1,-,CASSQDPGNPLQYF,TGTGCCAGCAGCCAAGACCCCGGGAATCCTTTGCAGTATTTT
many,TRBJ2-3,TRBV10-3,-,CAISSDPAGTQYF,TGTGCCATCAGTTCAGACCCGGCCGGTACGCAGTATTTT
-,TRBJ2-2,TRBV5-6,-,CASSLRSDFTGELFF,TGTGCCAGCAGCTTGAGATCGGACTTCACCGGGGAGCTGTTTTTT